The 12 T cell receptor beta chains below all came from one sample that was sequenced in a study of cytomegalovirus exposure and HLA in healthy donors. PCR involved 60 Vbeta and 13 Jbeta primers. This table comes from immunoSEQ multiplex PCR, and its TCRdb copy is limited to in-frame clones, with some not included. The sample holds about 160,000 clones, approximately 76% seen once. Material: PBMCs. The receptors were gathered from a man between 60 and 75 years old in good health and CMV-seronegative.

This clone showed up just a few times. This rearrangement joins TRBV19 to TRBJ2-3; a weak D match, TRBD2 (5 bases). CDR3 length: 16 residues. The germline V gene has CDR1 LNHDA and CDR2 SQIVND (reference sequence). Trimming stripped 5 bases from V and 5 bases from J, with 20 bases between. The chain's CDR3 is CASSWPVGSGVDTQYF. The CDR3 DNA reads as TGTGCCAGTAGTTGGCCTGTCGGATCCGGGGTAGATACGCAGTATTTT.

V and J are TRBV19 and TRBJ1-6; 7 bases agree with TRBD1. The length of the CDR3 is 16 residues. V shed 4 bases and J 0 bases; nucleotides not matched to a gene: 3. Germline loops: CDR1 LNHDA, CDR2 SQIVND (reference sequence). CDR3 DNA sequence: TGTGCCAGTAGTAAACAGGGGAGCTCCTATAATTCACCCCTCCACTTT. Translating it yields CASSKQGSSYNSPLHF.

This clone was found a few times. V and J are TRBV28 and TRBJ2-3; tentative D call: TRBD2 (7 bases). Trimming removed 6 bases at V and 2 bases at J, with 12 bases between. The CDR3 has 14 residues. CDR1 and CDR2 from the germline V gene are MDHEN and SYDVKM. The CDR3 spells CASRRGGNTDTQYF. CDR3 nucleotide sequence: TGTGCCAGCAGGAGGGGGGGCAACACAGATACGCAGTATTTT.

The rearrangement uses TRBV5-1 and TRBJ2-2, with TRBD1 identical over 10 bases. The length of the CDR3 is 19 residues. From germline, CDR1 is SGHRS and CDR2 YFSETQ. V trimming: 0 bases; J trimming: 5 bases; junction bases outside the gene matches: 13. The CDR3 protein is CASSLDPSGTGASTGELFF. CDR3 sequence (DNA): TGCGCCAGCAGCTTGGACCCCTCCGGGACAGGGGCGTCGACCGGGGAGCTGTTTTTT.

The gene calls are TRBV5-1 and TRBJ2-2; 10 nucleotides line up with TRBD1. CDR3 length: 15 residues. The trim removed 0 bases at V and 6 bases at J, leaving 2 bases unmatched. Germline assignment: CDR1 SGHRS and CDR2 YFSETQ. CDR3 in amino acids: CASSLGQGAAGELFF. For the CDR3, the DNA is TGCGCCAGCAGCTTGGGACAGGGGGCTGCCGGGGAGCTGTTTTTT. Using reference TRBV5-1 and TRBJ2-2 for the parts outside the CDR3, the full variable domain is KAGVTQTPRYLIKTRGQQVTLSCSPISGHRSVSWYQQTPGQGLQFLFEYFSETQRNKGNFPGRFSGRQFSNSRSEMNVSTLELGDSALYLCASSLGQGAAGELFFGEGSRLTVL.

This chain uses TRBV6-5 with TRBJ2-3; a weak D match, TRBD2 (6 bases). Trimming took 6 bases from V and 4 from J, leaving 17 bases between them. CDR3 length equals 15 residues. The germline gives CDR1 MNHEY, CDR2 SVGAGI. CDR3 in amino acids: CASSLGTPGADTQYF. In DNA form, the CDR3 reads TGTGCCAGCAGCCTCGGGACTCCTGGTGCAGATACGCAGTATTTT.

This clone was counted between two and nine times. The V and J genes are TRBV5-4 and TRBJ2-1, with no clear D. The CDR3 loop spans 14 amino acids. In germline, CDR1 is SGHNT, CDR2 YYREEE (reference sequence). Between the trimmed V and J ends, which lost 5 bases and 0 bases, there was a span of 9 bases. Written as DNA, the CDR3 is TGTGCCAGCAGTCTAGATAGCTCCTACAATGAGCAGTTCTTC. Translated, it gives CASSLDSSYNEQFF.

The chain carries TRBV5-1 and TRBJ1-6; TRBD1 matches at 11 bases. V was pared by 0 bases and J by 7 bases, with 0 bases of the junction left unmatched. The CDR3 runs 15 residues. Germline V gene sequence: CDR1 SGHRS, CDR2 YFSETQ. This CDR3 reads CASSLGTGGNSPLHF. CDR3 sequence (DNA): TGCGCCAGCAGCTTGGGGACAGGGGGCAATTCACCCCTCCACTTT.

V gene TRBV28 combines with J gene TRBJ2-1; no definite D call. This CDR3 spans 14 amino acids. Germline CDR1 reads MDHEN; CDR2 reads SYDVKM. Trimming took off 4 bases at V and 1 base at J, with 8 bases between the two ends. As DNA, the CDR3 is TGTGCCAGCAGTTGGCTGGCTTCCTACAATGAGCAGTTCTTC. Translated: CASSWLASYNEQFF.

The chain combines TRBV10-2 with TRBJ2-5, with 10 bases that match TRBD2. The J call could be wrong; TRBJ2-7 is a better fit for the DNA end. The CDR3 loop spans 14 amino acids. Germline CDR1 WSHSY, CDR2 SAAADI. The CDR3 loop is CATQLAGGAYEQYF. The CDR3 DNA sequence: TGCGCCACACAATTAGCGGGAGGAGCCTACGAGCAGTACTTC.

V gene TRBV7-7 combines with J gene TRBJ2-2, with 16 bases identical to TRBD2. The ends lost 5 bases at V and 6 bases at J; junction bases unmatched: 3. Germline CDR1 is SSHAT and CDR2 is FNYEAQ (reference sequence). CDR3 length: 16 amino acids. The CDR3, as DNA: TGTGCCAGCAGCCCGGGACTAGCGGGAGGGGCCGGGGAGCTGTTTTTT. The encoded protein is CASSPGLAGGAGELFF.

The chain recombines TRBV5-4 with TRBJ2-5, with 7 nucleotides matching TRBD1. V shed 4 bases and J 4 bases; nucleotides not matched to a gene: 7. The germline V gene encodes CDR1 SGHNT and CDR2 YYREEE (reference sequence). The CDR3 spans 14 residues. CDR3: CASSRQGQRETQYF. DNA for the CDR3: TGTGCCAGCAGCCGACAGGGACAGCGAGAGACCCAGTACTTC. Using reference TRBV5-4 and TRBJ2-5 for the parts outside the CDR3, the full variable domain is ETGVTQSPTHLIKTRGQQVTLRCSSQSGHNTVSWYQQALGQGPQFIFQYYREEENGRGNFPPRFSGLQFPNYSSELNVNALELDDSALYLCASSRQGQRETQYFGPGTRLLVL.